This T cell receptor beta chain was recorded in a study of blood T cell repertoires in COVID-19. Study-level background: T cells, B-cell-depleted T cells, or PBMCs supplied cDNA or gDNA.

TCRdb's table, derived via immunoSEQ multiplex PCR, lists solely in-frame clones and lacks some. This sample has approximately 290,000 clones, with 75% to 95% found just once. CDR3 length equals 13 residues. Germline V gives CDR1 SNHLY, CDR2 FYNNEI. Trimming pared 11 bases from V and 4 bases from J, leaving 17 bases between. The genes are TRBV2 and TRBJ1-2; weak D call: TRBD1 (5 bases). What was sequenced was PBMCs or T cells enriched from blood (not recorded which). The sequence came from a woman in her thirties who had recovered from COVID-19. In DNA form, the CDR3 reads TGTGCCTCGGCTCTGCGACAGCTCTATGGCTACACCTTC. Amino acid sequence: CASALRQLYGYTF. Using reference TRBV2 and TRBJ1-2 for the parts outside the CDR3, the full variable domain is EPEVTQTPSHQVTQMGQEVILRCVPISNHLYFYWYRQILGQKVEFLVSFYNNEISEKSEIFDDQFSVERPDGSNFTLKIRSTKLEDSAMYFCASALRQLYGYTFGSGTRLTVV.